This T cell receptor beta chain was retrieved from a study of cytomegalovirus exposure and HLA in healthy donors. 60 Vbeta and 13 Jbeta primers were used in PCR. The table came from immunoSEQ multiplex PCR; TCRdb's copy has only in-frame clones and leaves some out. The repertoire holds under 250,000 clones, with around 77% as singletons. Germline CDR1 SNHLY, CDR2 FYNNEI. J lost 3 bases, V lost 1 base, and 4 bases had no gene match. The CDR3 sequence is 15 residues long. The J gene is TRBJ2-7, the V gene TRBV2, with 9 positions matching TRBD2. Source material: PBMCs. This sequence originates from a woman younger than 45 in good health and CMV-seronegative. CDR3 sequence: CASSEVASGIYEQYF. The CDR3 DNA is TGTGCCAGCAGTGAAGTCGCTAGCGGGATCTACGAGCAGTACTTC. Full variable domain (remainder filled in from reference TRBV2 and TRBJ2-7): EPEVTQTPSHQVTQMGQEVILRCVPISNHLYFYWYRQILGQKVEFLVSFYNNEISEKSEIFDDQFSVERPDGSNFTLKIRSTKLEDSAMYFCASSEVASGIYEQYFGPGTRLTVT.